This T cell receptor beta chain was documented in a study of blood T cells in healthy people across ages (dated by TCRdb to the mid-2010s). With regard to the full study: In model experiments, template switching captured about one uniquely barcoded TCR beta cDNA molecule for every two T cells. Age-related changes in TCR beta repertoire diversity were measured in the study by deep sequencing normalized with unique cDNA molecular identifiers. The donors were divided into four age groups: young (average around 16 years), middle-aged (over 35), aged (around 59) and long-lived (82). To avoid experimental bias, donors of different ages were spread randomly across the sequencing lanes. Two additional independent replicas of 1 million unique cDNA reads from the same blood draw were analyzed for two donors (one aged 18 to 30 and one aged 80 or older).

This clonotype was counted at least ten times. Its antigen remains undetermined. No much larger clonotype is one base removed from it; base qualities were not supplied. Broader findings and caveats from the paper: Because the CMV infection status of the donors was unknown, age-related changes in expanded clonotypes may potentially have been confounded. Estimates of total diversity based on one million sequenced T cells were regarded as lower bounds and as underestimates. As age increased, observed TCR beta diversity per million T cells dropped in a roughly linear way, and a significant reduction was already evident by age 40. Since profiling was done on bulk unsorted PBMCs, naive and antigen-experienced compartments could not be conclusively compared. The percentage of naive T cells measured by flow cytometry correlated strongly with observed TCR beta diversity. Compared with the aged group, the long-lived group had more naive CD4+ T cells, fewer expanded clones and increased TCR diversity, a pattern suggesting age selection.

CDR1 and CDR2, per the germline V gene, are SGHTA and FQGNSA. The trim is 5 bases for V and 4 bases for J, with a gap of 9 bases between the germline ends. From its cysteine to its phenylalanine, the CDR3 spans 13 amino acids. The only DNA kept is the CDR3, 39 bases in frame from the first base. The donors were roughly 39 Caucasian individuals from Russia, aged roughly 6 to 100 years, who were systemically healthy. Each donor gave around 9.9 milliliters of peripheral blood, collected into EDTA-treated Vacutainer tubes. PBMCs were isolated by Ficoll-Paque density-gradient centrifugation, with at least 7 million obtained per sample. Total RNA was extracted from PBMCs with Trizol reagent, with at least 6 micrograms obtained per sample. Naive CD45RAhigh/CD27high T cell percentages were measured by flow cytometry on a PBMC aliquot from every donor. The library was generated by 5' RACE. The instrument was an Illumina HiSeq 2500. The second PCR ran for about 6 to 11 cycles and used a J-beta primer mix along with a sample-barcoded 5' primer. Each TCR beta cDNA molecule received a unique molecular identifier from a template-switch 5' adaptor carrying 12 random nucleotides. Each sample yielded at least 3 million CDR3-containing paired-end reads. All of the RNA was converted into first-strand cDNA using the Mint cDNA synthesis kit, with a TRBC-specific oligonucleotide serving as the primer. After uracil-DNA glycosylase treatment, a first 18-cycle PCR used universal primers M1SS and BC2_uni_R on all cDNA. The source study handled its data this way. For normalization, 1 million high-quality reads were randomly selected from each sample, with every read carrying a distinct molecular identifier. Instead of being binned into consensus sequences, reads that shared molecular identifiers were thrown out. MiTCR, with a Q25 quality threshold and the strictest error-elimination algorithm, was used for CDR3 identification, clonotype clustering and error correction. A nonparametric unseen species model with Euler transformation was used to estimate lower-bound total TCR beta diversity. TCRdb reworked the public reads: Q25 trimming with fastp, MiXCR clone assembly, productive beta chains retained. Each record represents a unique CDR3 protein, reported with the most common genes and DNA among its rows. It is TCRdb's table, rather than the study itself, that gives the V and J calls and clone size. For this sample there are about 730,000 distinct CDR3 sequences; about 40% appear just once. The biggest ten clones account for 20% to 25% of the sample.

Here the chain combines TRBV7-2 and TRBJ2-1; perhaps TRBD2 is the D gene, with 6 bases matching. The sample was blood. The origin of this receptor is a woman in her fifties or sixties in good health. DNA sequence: TGTGCCAGCAGCGAGGGACTTTACAATGAGCAGTTCTTC. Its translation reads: CASSEGLYNEQFF.